This entry lists 21 T cell receptor beta chains sequenced from one sample in a study of vaccination effects on CD4 cells after COVID-19. Data came from immunoSEQ multiplex PCR; TCRdb stores just in-frame clones and leaves some out. This table has about 27,000 clones, around 70% appearing once. For these receptors, no antigen is known. In the ViraFEST assay, antigen-specific CD4+ clonotypes were identified by expansion after peptide-pool stimulation. With approximately 10 days of culture completed, CD4+ T cells were isolated. No vaccinee had earlier SARS-CoV-2 infection, and nucleocapsid antibodies were negative. The source was CD4+ T cells from PBMCs cultured with SARS-CoV-2 spike peptides, collected before COVID-19 vaccination. The receptors originated from a human donor who received a COVID-19 vaccine.

In DNA, the CDR3 is TGTGCCAGCAGCTTGGCGAAGAGGACAGGGTCCGATACGCAGTATTTT. This sequence encodes CASSLAKRTGSDTQYF. The V gene is TRBV5-4, the J gene TRBJ2-3, with 8 bases fitting TRBD1. The CDR3 totals 16 residues. CDR1 SGHNT and CDR2 YYREEE come from the germline V gene (reference sequence). Trimming removed 0 bases from V and 6 bases from J; junction bases left unmatched: 9.

V gene TRBV5-1 combines with J gene TRBJ1-6, with D perhaps TRBD1 (6 bases). Trimming cost V 4 bases and J 11 bases, with 19 bases left between them. Germline CDR1 SGHRS, CDR2 YFSETQ. The CDR3 length is 15 residues. In DNA form, the CDR3 reads TGCGCCAGCAGCGCCCTACAGGGTGGAGAGACACCCCTCCACTTT. Protein product: CASSALQGGETPLHF.

The rearrangement links TRBV6-5 to TRBJ2-3; D is possibly TRBD1 (5 bases). This CDR3 contains 14 residues. Per germline, CDR1 MNHEY and CDR2 SVGAGI. The germline V and J ends were trimmed by 10 bases and 2 bases, with 16 bases remaining between them. CDR3: CATSLGLNTDTQYF. CDR3 sequence (DNA): TGTGCCACGTCTCTGGGGCTCAACACAGATACGCAGTATTTT.

This chain uses TRBV2 with TRBJ2-3; 8 positions agree with TRBD1. This CDR3 is built from 14 residues. Germline V gene sequence: CDR1 SNHLY, CDR2 FYNNEI. After removal of 8 bases from V and 5 bases from J, the junction contained 9 bases not matched to a gene. Written as DNA, the CDR3 is TGTGCCAGCGGCCGGGACAGGCGGATAGATACGCAGTATTTT. The encoded protein is CASGRDRRIDTQYF.

The DNA of the CDR3 is TGTGCCAGCAGCACACCCGGGACAAGCAATTCACCCCTCCACTTT. Protein sequence: CASSTPGTSNSPLHF. V and J are TRBV3-1 (or the pseudogene TRBV3-2) and TRBJ1-6; perhaps TRBD1 as D (6 bases). V was clipped by 5 bases and J by 7 bases, with 15 bases between them. CDR1 is LGHDT, CDR2 YNNKEL, per germline (reference sequence). The CDR3 sequence is 15 residues long.

The J gene is TRBJ1-4, the V gene TRBV4-1, with 7 bases fitting TRBD1. CDR1 MGHRA and CDR2 YSYEKL come from the germline V gene. Trimming cost V 5 bases and J 6 bases; bases outside gene matches: 9. The CDR3 covers 15 residues. The CDR3 sequence: CASSGRDSWDEKLFF. CDR3 nucleotides: TGCGCCAGCAGCGGCCGGGACAGTTGGGATGAAAAACTGTTTTTT.

The V and J genes are TRBV4-1 and TRBJ2-3; 16 bases line up with TRBD2. Germline CDR1 MGHRA, CDR2 YSYEKL. The CDR3 is 17 residues long. V gave up 5 bases and J gave up 5 bases; unmatched junction bases: 7. In DNA, the CDR3 is TGCGCCAGCAGCGAGGGGACTAGCGGGGGGGCGGGAGATACGCAGTATTTT. It is translated as CASSEGTSGGAGDTQYF.

The chain is built from TRBV6-4 and TRBJ2-3; D might be TRBD2 (7 bases). The CDR3 is made up of 15 amino acids. Per germline, CDR1 MRHNA and CDR2 SNTAGT. The V end lost 0 bases, the J end lost 4 bases, and 11 bases lay between the germline ends. The CDR3 is CASSDSEGGADTQYF. CDR3 coding DNA: TGTGCCAGCAGTGACTCGGAGGGGGGGGCAGATACGCAGTATTTT.

The chain joins TRBV5-1 to TRBJ2-1; the match to TRBD2 covers 8 bases. There are 16 residues in the CDR3. With 0 bases clipped from V and 2 bases from J, the junction kept 4 bases outside the gene matches. Germline V gene lookup returns CDR1 SGHRS and CDR2 YFSETQ. As DNA, the CDR3 is TGCGCCAGCAGCTTGGGGCGGGGGGCACCCTACAATGAGCAGTTCTTC. It encodes CASSLGRGAPYNEQFF.

The gene calls are TRBV29-1 and TRBJ2-1, with 10 bases fitting TRBD2. This CDR3 is built from 14 residues. CDR1 SQVTM and CDR2 ANQGSEA come from the germline V gene. The trim removed 4 bases at V and 6 bases at J, leaving 6 bases unmatched. CDR3 region: CSVVGSGRFNEQFF. The DNA of the CDR3 is TGCAGCGTTGTTGGTAGCGGGAGGTTCAATGAGCAGTTCTTC.

This chain links TRBV18 with TRBJ1-5; D unclear. This CDR3 is built from 17 residues. Trimming removed 1 base at V and 0 bases at J, with 13 bases between. Germline V gene lookup returns CDR1 KGHSH and CDR2 LQKENI. Written as DNA, the CDR3 is TGTGCCAGCTCACCACAGGCAAGCGCAGGTAGCAATCAGCCCCAGCATTTT. This sequence encodes CASSPQASAGSNQPQHF.

The gene calls are TRBV5-5 and TRBJ1-5, with 7 bases aligning to TRBD1. With V trimmed by 1 base and J by 0 bases, 4 bases remained unmatched. Germline lookup yields CDR1 SGHKS and CDR2 YYEKEE (reference sequence). The CDR3 covers 16 residues. The CDR3 sequence is CASSLWGQNSNQPQHF. The CDR3 DNA reads TGTGCCAGCAGCTTGTGGGGACAGAATAGCAATCAGCCCCAGCATTTT.

The V call is TRBV3-1 (or the pseudogene TRBV3-2), the J call TRBJ2-2; D unresolved. Germline V gene lookup returns CDR1 LGHDT and CDR2 YNNKEL (reference sequence). V was pared by 3 bases and J by 3 bases, with 2 bases between. The CDR3 runs 12 residues. The chain's CDR3 is CASSHDTGELFF. In DNA, the CDR3 is TGTGCCAGCAGCCACGACACCGGGGAGCTGTTTTTT.

This clone was found once. This chain connects TRBV9 to TRBJ2-3; D remains unclear. CDR1 and CDR2 from the germline V gene are SGDLS and YYNGEE. CDR3 length equals 15 residues. V was shortened by 4 bases and J by 2 bases, with 14 bases between the two germline ends. The DNA for the CDR3 is TGTGCCAGCAGCCTCGCCTCGGGCTTCACAGATACGCAGTATTTT. Translated: CASSLASGFTDTQYF.

The DNA of the CDR3 is TGTGCCAGCAGCTTAGTCACCCCCAGCGGAGTGGGGAACAATGAGCAGTTCTTC. Protein: CASSLVTPSGVGNNEQFF. This chain uses TRBV11-2 with TRBJ2-1; D possibly corresponds to TRBD2 (5 bases). The CDR3 is 18 amino acids. The V end lost 1 base, the J end lost 5 bases, and 21 bases lay between the germline ends. Germline lookup yields CDR1 SGHAT and CDR2 FQNNGV.

Only one count was recorded for this clone. V is TRBV15 and J is TRBJ2-3; 9 nucleotides line up with TRBD2. With 4 bases clipped from V and 7 bases from J, the junction kept 6 bases outside the gene matches. CDR1 and CDR2 from the germline V gene are LNHNV and YYDKDF (reference sequence). There are 14 residues in the CDR3. The CDR3 loop is CATSTLAGFHTQYF. The DNA of the CDR3 is TGTGCCACCAGCACGCTAGCGGGATTCCATACGCAGTATTTT.

This chain's CDR3 is CAVQGESVGTDTQYF. The CDR3 DNA sequence: TGTGCCGTACAAGGAGAGTCGGTAGGCACAGATACGCAGTATTTT. The chain employs TRBV6-6 and TRBJ2-3; D remains ambiguous. V dropped 11 bases and J dropped 1 base, with 19 bases sitting between them. This CDR3 has 15 residues. Germline loops: CDR1 MNHNY, CDR2 SVGAGI (reference sequence).

The V and J genes are TRBV7-9 and TRBJ2-3; 7 bases align to TRBD1. The CDR3 spans 14 residues. Germline V CDR1 and CDR2: SEHNR, FQNEAQ (reference sequence). The junction had 7 bases not matched to a gene; V was cut back by 5 bases and J by 5 bases. The CDR3 nucleotides are TGTGCCAGCAGCCCTGACAGGGTTGGAGATACGCAGTATTTT. Translated, it gives CASSPDRVGDTQYF.

The V call is TRBV19, the J call TRBJ2-3; D might be TRBD1 or TRBD2, each matching 6 bases. Germline V gene sequence: CDR1 LNHDA, CDR2 SQIVND (reference sequence). CDR3 length: 16 residues. V lost 0 bases to trimming and J lost 2 bases, with 12 bases between them. CDR3 sequence reads: CASSIEGGPYTDTQYF. In nucleotides, the CDR3 is TGTGCCAGTAGTATAGAAGGGGGGCCTTACACAGATACGCAGTATTTT.

This clone was counted only a few times. This rearrangement joins TRBV5-1 to TRBJ2-7; 11 positions agree with TRBD1. The length of the CDR3 is 17 residues. With 5 bases clipped from V and 1 base from J, the junction kept 11 bases outside the gene matches. Germline lookup yields CDR1 SGHRS and CDR2 YFSETQ. In nucleotides, the CDR3 is TGCGCCAGCAGTTTGCCGGGGACAGGGGGTTGGTCCTACGAGCAGTACTTC. Amino acids: CASSLPGTGGWSYEQYF.

The chain employs TRBV3-1 (or the pseudogene TRBV3-2) and TRBJ2-3, with D perhaps assigned TRBD1 or TRBD2 (7 bases each). V lost 0 bases and J 4 bases, leaving 14 bases between the germline ends. Germline-derived CDR1 and CDR2 are LGHDT and YNNKEL (reference sequence). The CDR3 totals 16 residues. Here the CDR3 DNA reads TGTGCCAGCAGCCAAGATCGCAGGGGGGGCCCAGATACGCAGTATTTT. Translation gives CASSQDRRGGPDTQYF.